One sample yielded the 22 T cell receptor beta chains listed below, sequenced in a study of OX40 agonist ivuxolimab in advanced cancers. Repertoires were generated with immunoSEQ multiplex PCR, while TCRdb's copy carries only in-frame clones and drops some. Found here are roughly 60,000 clones, roughly 80% of them singletons; the top ten hold about 2.2%. The sample in question was CD4+ or CD8+ T cells sorted from blood, obtained in a trial of the OX40 agonist ivuxolimab. The receptors were sampled from an adult with an advanced solid tumor such as melanoma, head and neck, liver or kidney cancer.

The CDR3 is CASSDGLAGAETQYF. The DNA for the CDR3 is TGTGCCAGCAGCGACGGACTAGCGGGGGCTGAGACCCAGTACTTC. This chain joins TRBV9 and TRBJ2-5, with 13 positions matching TRBD2. CDR3 length: 15 residues. Trimming at V came to 3 bases and at J to 5 bases, leaving 4 bases not matched to a gene. Germline V gene data show CDR1 as SGDLS and CDR2 as YYNGEE.

V is TRBV5-1 and J is TRBJ1-6; D is unclear. This CDR3 contains 13 residues. Germline lookup yields CDR1 SGHRS and CDR2 YFSETQ. Trimming left V 0 bases short and J 9 bases short, with 7 bases between. The CDR3 reads CASSLDSSSPLHF. The DNA for the CDR3 is TGCGCCAGCAGCTTGGACAGTTCTTCACCCCTCCACTTT. Looking up the rest from reference TRBV5-1 and TRBJ1-6 gives the full variable domain: KAGVTQTPRYLIKTRGQQVTLSCSPISGHRSVSWYQQTPGQGLQFLFEYFSETQRNKGNFPGRFSGRQFSNSRSEMNVSTLELGDSALYLCASSLDSSSPLHFGNGTRLTVT.

The CDR3 region is CASSPLQAANYEQFF. Here the CDR3 DNA reads TGTGCCAGCTCACCATTACAGGCAGCAAATTATGAGCAGTTCTTC. V usage is TRBV18 and J usage is TRBJ2-1; weak D call: TRBD1 (5 bases). Per the germline V gene, CDR1 is KGHSH and CDR2 is LQKENI. The CDR3 extends over 15 amino acids. V lost 2 bases, J lost 8 bases, and 16 bases lay in between.

The rearrangement links TRBV15 to TRBJ1-6; D possibly corresponds to TRBD1 (6 bases). This CDR3 comprises 13 residues. Trimming stripped 5 bases from V and 10 bases from J, with 12 bases between. Germline lookup yields CDR1 LNHNV and CDR2 YYDKDF (reference sequence). The CDR3 is CATSEDRQSPLHF. CDR3 sequence (DNA): TGTGCCACCAGCGAGGACAGACAGTCACCCCTCCACTTT. Based on the CDR3 plus reference TRBV15 and TRBJ1-6, the full variable domain is DAMVIQNPRYQVTQFGKPVTLSCSQTLNHNVMYWYQQKSSQAPKLLFHYYDKDFNNEADTPDNFQSRRPNTSFCFLDIRSPGLGDTAMYLCATSEDRQSPLHFGNGTRLTVT.

The V and J genes are TRBV2 and TRBJ1-1; weak D call: TRBD1 (5 bases). The CDR3 spans 15 residues. CDR1 is SNHLY, CDR2 FYNNEI, per germline. Trimming removed 7 bases at V and 1 base at J, with 16 bases between. In nucleotides, the CDR3 is TGTGCCAGCAACCGCCAGGGACCCCCGAACACTGAAGCTTTCTTT. Translating gives CASNRQGPPNTEAFF.

V and J are TRBV6-1 and TRBJ1-1; D may be TRBD1 (5 bases). The CDR3 has 13 residues. Germline V gives CDR1 MNHNS, CDR2 SASEGT. V lost 6 bases to trimming and J lost 0 bases, with 8 bases between them. The CDR3 bases are TGTGCCAGCAGCCCGGGGGTGAACACTGAAGCTTTCTTT. Its translation is CASSPGVNTEAFF.

This chain links TRBV18 with TRBJ1-2; possible D gene TRBD1, 5 bases. Germline-derived CDR1 and CDR2 are KGHSH and LQKENI. V lost 2 bases to trimming and J lost 3 bases, with 13 bases between them. The CDR3 has 15 residues. The CDR3 here is CASSPFAGRDYGYTF. The DNA for the CDR3 is TGTGCCAGCTCACCATTTGCGGGGCGAGACTATGGCTACACCTTC. Full variable domain (missing parts from reference TRBV18 and TRBJ1-2): NAGVMQNPRHLVRRRGQEARLRCSPMKGHSHVYWYRQLPEEGLKFMVYLQKENIIDESGMPKERFSAEFPKEGPSILRIQQVVRGDSAAYFCASSPFAGRDYGYTFGSGTRLTVV.

The chain is built from TRBV5-5 and TRBJ2-3; possibly TRBD1 or TRBD2 for D (7 bases each). The CDR3 is 17 amino acids. V shed 0 bases and J shed 1 base, with 15 bases lying between them. CDR1 is SGHKS and CDR2 is YYEKEE in the germline V gene (reference sequence). The CDR3 loop is CASSLAWGGGGTDTQYF. The CDR3 DNA sequence: TGTGCCAGCAGCTTGGCCTGGGGAGGGGGCGGCACAGATACGCAGTATTTT. The variable domain in full, with the rest retrieved from reference TRBV5-5 and TRBJ2-3, is DAGVTQSPTHLIKTRGQQVTLRCSPISGHKSVSWYQQVLGQGPQFIFQYYEKEERGRGNFPDRFSARQFPNYSSELNVNALLLGDSALYLCASSLAWGGGGTDTQYFGPGTRLTVL.

This rearrangement joins TRBV6-1 to TRBJ2-5; D may match TRBD1 or TRBD2 (5 bases each). The CDR3 has 15 residues. CDR1 is MNHNS, CDR2 SASEGT, per germline. The germline V and J ends were trimmed by 7 bases and 4 bases, with 19 bases remaining between them. CDR3 region: CASNPSRAGRETQYF. CDR3 DNA sequence: TGTGCCAGCAATCCATCTAGGGCAGGGAGAGAGACCCAGTACTTC.

The CDR3 region is CASSLGTGSGGELFF. The CDR3 DNA follows: TGTGCCAGCAGCTTGGGGACAGGGAGTGGCGGGGAGCTGTTTTTT. The chain uses TRBV5-4 and TRBJ2-2; TRBD1 aligns across 8 bases. The CDR3 has 15 residues. With V trimmed by 0 bases and J by 7 bases, 5 bases remained unmatched. The germline gives CDR1 SGHNT, CDR2 YYREEE (reference sequence). Looking up the rest from reference TRBV5-4 and TRBJ2-2 gives the full variable domain: ETGVTQSPTHLIKTRGQQVTLRCSSQSGHNTVSWYQQALGQGPQFIFQYYREEENGRGNFPPRFSGLQFPNYSSELNVNALELDDSALYLCASSLGTGSGGELFFGEGSRLTVL.

The chain couples TRBV5-6 to TRBJ2-1, with 8 bases fitting TRBD1. Germline-derived CDR1 and CDR2 are SGHDT and YYEEEE. This CDR3 region has 15 residues. The V and J ends lost 7 bases and 3 bases, in that order; junction bases with no gene match: 9. The CDR3 DNA reads TGTGCCAGCTTGGACTCCGGACAGGGCTACAATGAGCAGTTCTTC. Translating it yields CASLDSGQGYNEQFF.

The chain joins TRBV5-6 to TRBJ2-5, with 8 bases lining up with TRBD2. The last part of the DNA fits TRBJ2-7 better; the J call may be wrong. CDR3 size: 16 residues. CDR1 and CDR2 from the germline V gene are SGHDT and YYEEEE. Here the CDR3 DNA reads TGTGCCAGCAGCCTGACAGCGGGAGAGCTCTCCTACGAGCAGTACTTC. It translates to CASSLTAGELSYEQYF.

The rearrangement uses TRBV5-5 and TRBJ1-2; D is uncertain. The germline V gene has CDR1 SGHKS and CDR2 YYEKEE (reference sequence). Trimming pared 1 base from V and 4 bases from J, leaving 8 bases between. There are 13 residues in the CDR3. In DNA form, the CDR3 reads TGTGCCAGCAGCTTGAACCCAGGCTATGGCTACACCTTC. The encoded protein is CASSLNPGYGYTF.

J is TRBJ1-6 and V is TRBV27; D is uncertain. The CDR3 totals 12 residues. The V end lost 5 bases, the J end lost 12 bases, and 11 bases lay between the germline ends. Germline CDR1 and CDR2: MNHEY and SMNVEV (reference sequence). CDR3 protein: CASSRIEGPLHF. CDR3 bases: TGTGCCAGCAGTCGGATCGAGGGACCCCTCCACTTT.

V usage is TRBV7-3 and J usage is TRBJ2-1; D gene uncertain. Germline assignment: CDR1 SGHTA and CDR2 FQGTGA. This CDR3 comprises 13 residues. V dropped 5 bases and J dropped 7 bases, with 12 bases sitting between them. The CDR3 DNA reads as TGTGCCAGCAGCCTCGGGCCTTGGAATGAGCAGTTCTTC. Protein: CASSLGPWNEQFF. Based on the CDR3 plus reference TRBV7-3 and TRBJ2-1, the full variable domain is GAGVSQTPSNKVTEKGKYVELRCDPISGHTALYWYRQSLGQGPEFLIYFQGTGAADDSGLPNDRFFAVRPEGSVSTLKIQRTERGDSAVYLCASSLGPWNEQFFGPGTRLTVL.

In its sample, this clone was seen once. The CDR3, as DNA: TGTGCCAGCTCACCATCCGGCATTTCTAATAGCAATCAGCCCCAGCATTTT. Amino acid sequence: CASSPSGISNSNQPQHF. The chain uses TRBV18 and TRBJ1-5; D unclear. V lost 2 bases, J lost 0 bases, and 14 bases lay in between. The CDR3 runs to 17 residues. Per germline, CDR1 KGHSH and CDR2 LQKENI.

This chain joins TRBV5-6 and TRBJ1-5; TRBD1 is a possible D gene (6 bases). The length of the CDR3 is 12 residues. Germline values: CDR1 SGHDT, CDR2 YYEEEE. V lost 4 bases and J 7 bases, leaving 9 bases between the germline ends. DNA for the CDR3: TGTGCCAGCAGCCGACAGGACCAGCCCCAGCATTTT. It encodes CASSRQDQPQHF.

The V gene is TRBV28, the J gene TRBJ2-7; 8 bases fit TRBD1. Germline V gives CDR1 MDHEN, CDR2 SYDVKM. The CDR3 runs to 14 residues. After removal of 1 base from V and 6 bases from J, the junction contained 5 bases not matched to a gene. The CDR3 DNA reads as TGTGCCAGCAGTTTATTCGGACAGGGTATCGAGCAGTACTTC. Protein: CASSLFGQGIEQYF.

The chain employs TRBV30 and TRBJ2-7; 9 bases fit TRBD1. V lost 3 bases to trimming and J lost 6 bases; unmatched junction nucleotides: 9. The CDR3 extends over 14 amino acids. Germline V gene lookup returns CDR1 GTSNPN and CDR2 SVGIG (reference sequence). The chain's CDR3 is CAWSQGTGKGEQYF. For the CDR3, the DNA is TGTGCCTGGAGCCAAGGGACAGGGAAAGGCGAGCAGTACTTC. The whole variable domain, filled in from reference TRBV30 and TRBJ2-7, reads SQTIHQWPATLVQPVGSPLSLECTVEGTSNPNLYWYRQAAGRGLQLLFYSVGIGQISSEVPQNLSASRPQDRQFILSSKKLLLSDSGFYLCAWSQGTGKGEQYFGPGTRLTVT.

The chain recombines TRBV11-3 with TRBJ2-2, with D possibly TRBD1 on 5 matching bases. The germline V and J ends were trimmed by 2 bases and 3 bases, with 16 bases remaining between them. The germline gives CDR1 SGHNT, CDR2 YENEEA. This CDR3 comprises 17 residues. The chain's CDR3 is CASSLKRMGLHTGELFF. The CDR3 DNA reads as TGTGCCAGCAGCTTAAAAAGGATGGGGCTACACACCGGGGAGCTGTTTTTT.

The chain joins TRBV7-3 to TRBJ2-5, with 8 bases that match TRBD2. After removal of 5 bases from V and 5 bases from J, the junction contained 10 bases not matched to a gene. Germline V CDR1 and CDR2: SGHTA, FQGTGA. The CDR3 totals 15 residues. The CDR3 sequence is CASSPGGLASETQYF. For the CDR3, the DNA is TGTGCCAGCAGCCCCGGAGGACTAGCATCCGAGACCCAGTACTTC.

This sequence joins TRBV11-2 and TRBJ2-5, with D possibly called TRBD1 or TRBD2 (5 bases each). V was clipped by 5 bases and J by 4 bases, with 11 bases between them. The CDR3 extends over 13 amino acids. Germline CDR1 and CDR2: SGHAT and FQNNGV. The CDR3 here is CASSRERGETQYF. In DNA form, the CDR3 reads TGTGCCAGCAGCCGTGAGAGGGGAGAGACCCAGTACTTC.